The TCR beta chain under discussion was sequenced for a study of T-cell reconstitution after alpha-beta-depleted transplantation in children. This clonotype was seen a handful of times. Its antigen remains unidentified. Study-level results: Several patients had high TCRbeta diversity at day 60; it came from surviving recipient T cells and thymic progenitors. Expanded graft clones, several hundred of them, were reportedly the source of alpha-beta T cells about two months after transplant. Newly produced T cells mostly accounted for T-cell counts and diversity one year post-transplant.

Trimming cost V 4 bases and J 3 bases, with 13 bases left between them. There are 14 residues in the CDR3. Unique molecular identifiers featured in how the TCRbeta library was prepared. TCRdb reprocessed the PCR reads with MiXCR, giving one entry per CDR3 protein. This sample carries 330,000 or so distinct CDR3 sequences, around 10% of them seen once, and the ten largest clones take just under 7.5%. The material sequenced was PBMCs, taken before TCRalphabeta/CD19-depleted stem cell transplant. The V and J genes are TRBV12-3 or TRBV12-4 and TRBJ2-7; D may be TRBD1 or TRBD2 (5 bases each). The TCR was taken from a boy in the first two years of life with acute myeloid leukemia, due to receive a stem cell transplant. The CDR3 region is CASSSTGTVYEQYF. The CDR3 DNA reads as TGTGCCAGCAGTTCAACCGGGACGGTCTACGAGCAGTACTTC.